These 22 T cell receptor beta chains originate from one sample sequenced in a study of cytomegalovirus exposure and HLA in healthy donors. The PCR used 60 Vbeta and 13 Jbeta primers. The repertoire was sequenced with immunoSEQ multiplex PCR; TCRdb's copy has only in-frame clones and lacks some. This sample has under 85,000 clones; approximately 70% occur once, and the top ten carry 17%. Material for sequencing was PBMCs. These receptors were taken from a man in his forties in good health and CMV-seropositive.

CDR3 DNA: TGCGCCAGCAGTGAGGGCGGGAGCACAGATACGCAGTATTTT. This sequence encodes CASSEGGSTDTQYF. The rearrangement links TRBV10-2 to TRBJ2-3; perhaps TRBD2 as D (5 bases). The CDR3 length is 14 residues. Germline CDR1 is WSHSY and CDR2 is SAAADI. V was trimmed by 2 bases and J by 0 bases, leaving 6 bases between them.

This chain links TRBV30 with TRBJ2-2, with TRBD1 as a possible D gene (5 bases). Germline CDR1 is GTSNPN and CDR2 is SVGIG (reference sequence). V dropped 3 bases and J dropped 0 bases, with 5 bases sitting between them. The CDR3 consists of 13 residues. CDR3 amino acids: CAWRTANTGELFF. Here the CDR3 DNA reads TGTGCCTGGAGGACAGCGAACACCGGGGAGCTGTTTTTT.

The V gene is TRBV5-1, the J gene TRBJ2-1; D gene unclear. This CDR3 is 13 amino acids long. Between the trimmed V and J ends, which lost 1 base and 6 bases, there was a span of 8 bases. CDR1 is SGHRS, CDR2 YFSETQ, per germline. CDR3 DNA sequence: TGCGCCAGCAGCTTGTTAGGCGGCAATGAGCAGTTCTTC. Translation gives CASSLLGGNEQFF. Filled out from reference TRBV5-1 and TRBJ2-1, the complete variable domain reads KAGVTQTPRYLIKTRGQQVTLSCSPISGHRSVSWYQQTPGQGLQFLFEYFSETQRNKGNFPGRFSGRQFSNSRSEMNVSTLELGDSALYLCASSLLGGNEQFFGPGTRLTVL.

The gene calls are TRBV4-2 and TRBJ2-5; D not certain. Germline CDR1 LGHNA, CDR2 YNFKEQ. V lost 0 bases to trimming and J lost 5 bases, with 19 bases between them. The CDR3 totals 17 residues. The chain's CDR3 is CASSQDFSAAPRETQYF. For the CDR3, the DNA is TGTGCCAGCAGCCAAGACTTCTCGGCGGCACCAAGGGAGACCCAGTACTTC.

This sequence joins TRBV11-2 and TRBJ2-5; a possible D gene is TRBD1 (5 bases). The CDR3 consists of 14 residues. Per the germline V gene, CDR1 is SGHAT and CDR2 is FQNNGV. V lost 4 bases to trimming and J lost 0 bases, with 9 bases between them. As DNA, the CDR3 is TGTGCCAGCAGCTCTGACAGATACCAAGAGACCCAGTACTTC. Translating gives CASSSDRYQETQYF.

The chain uses TRBV6-4 and TRBJ2-1; tentatively, D is TRBD2 (5 bases). The CDR3 extends over 15 amino acids. In germline, CDR1 is MRHNA, CDR2 SNTAGT. V lost 6 bases, J lost 4 bases, and 16 bases lay in between. The CDR3 protein is CASSQEAKKYNEQFF. In DNA form, the CDR3 reads TGTGCCAGCAGCCAGGAGGCAAAGAAATACAATGAGCAGTTCTTC.

V usage is TRBV4-3 and J usage is TRBJ2-1; 8 nucleotides agree with TRBD1. The germline gives CDR1 LGHNA, CDR2 YSLEER. This CDR3 region has 15 residues. With V trimmed by 1 base and J by 8 bases, 7 bases remained unmatched. CDR3 nucleotide sequence: TGCGCCAGCAGCCAAGCTGCGACAGGGGCCTATGAGCAGTTCTTC. It codes for CASSQAATGAYEQFF.

The chain recombines TRBV6-5 with TRBJ2-3; 8 positions agree with TRBD2. The CDR3 loop spans 13 amino acids. CDR1 and CDR2 (germline): MNHEY, SVGAGI. Trimming removed 10 bases from V and 6 bases from J; junction bases left unmatched: 9. CDR3 in DNA: TGTGCCACCAAGCCACTAGCGGTTGATACGCAGTATTTT. It codes for CATKPLAVDTQYF.

The CDR3 loop is CASSLGAGANNEQFF. The DNA for the CDR3 is TGTGCCAGCAGCTTAGGAGCGGGGGCGAACAATGAGCAGTTCTTC. This chain links TRBV11-2 with TRBJ2-1; 8 bases are a match to TRBD2. Germline loops: CDR1 SGHAT, CDR2 FQNNGV. This CDR3 contains 15 residues. With V trimmed by 1 base and J by 5 bases, 4 bases remained unmatched.

This clone is labeled as hyperexpanded. Other DNA sequences in this sample translate to the same CDR3. This chain links TRBV6-1 with TRBJ1-6; tentatively, D is TRBD1 (6 bases). CDR3 size: 18 residues. Per germline, CDR1 MNHNS and CDR2 SASEGT. V was pared by 4 bases and J by 6 bases, with 22 bases between. This CDR3 reads CASSVPQGPLGSNSPLHF. As DNA, the CDR3 is TGTGCCAGCAGTGTCCCGCAGGGGCCCCTTGGAAGTAATTCACCCCTCCACTTT.

The chain joins TRBV4-2 to TRBJ2-3; TRBD2 agrees at 9 bases. The CDR3 is made up of 17 amino acids. Germline-derived CDR1 and CDR2 are LGHNA and YNFKEQ. V lost 4 bases to trimming and J lost 2 bases; unmatched junction nucleotides: 10. CDR3 protein: CASSRGGSGGSTDTQYF. The CDR3 DNA reads as TGTGCCAGCAGCCGTGGCGGTAGCGGGGGCTCCACAGATACGCAGTATTTT.

The J gene is TRBJ2-7, the V gene TRBV6-1; 8 positions match TRBD2. This CDR3 comprises 15 residues. V dropped 1 base and J dropped 5; count of bases not matched to a gene: 7. CDR1 is MNHNS, CDR2 SASEGT, per germline. CDR3 in amino acids: CASSEGRGAQDEQYF. For the CDR3, the DNA is TGTGCCAGCAGTGAAGGGCGGGGGGCCCAGGACGAGCAGTACTTC.

The CDR3 loop is CASSPKGDRWGTGELFF. Written as DNA, the CDR3 is TGTGCCAGCAGCCCGAAGGGCGACAGGTGGGGCACCGGGGAGCTGTTTTTT. The gene calls are TRBV7-2 and TRBJ2-2; tentatively, D is TRBD1 (6 bases). With 5 bases removed from V and 4 bases from J, the gap between germline ends came to 20 bases. The CDR3 runs 17 residues. Looked up from germline, CDR1 is SGHTA and CDR2 is FQGNSA.

The chain joins TRBV4-3 to TRBJ2-1; D is possibly TRBD2 (5 bases). The CDR3 spans 15 residues. Germline CDR1 reads LGHNA; CDR2 reads YSLEER. V lost 0 bases to trimming and J lost 7 bases, with 13 bases between them. DNA of the CDR3: TGCGCCAGCAGCCAAGATTTGAGGGCCTGGAATGAGCAGTTCTTC. Translating gives CASSQDLRAWNEQFF.

The chain is built from TRBV9 and TRBJ2-1; 7 nucleotides line up with TRBD2. In germline, CDR1 is SGDLS, CDR2 YYNGEE. Germline trimming cut 0 bases from V and 4 bases from J; bases unmatched to any gene: 4. The CDR3 length is 15 residues. The CDR3 loop is CASSVGLAAYNEQFF. The DNA for the CDR3 is TGTGCCAGCAGCGTAGGGCTAGCGGCATACAATGAGCAGTTCTTC.

The chain is built from TRBV9 and TRBJ1-2, with D unresolved. V dropped 8 bases and J dropped 0 bases, with 11 bases sitting between them. Germline V gene sequence: CDR1 SGDLS, CDR2 YYNGEE. The CDR3 is made up of 13 amino acids. CDR3 in amino acids: CASRGLANYGYTF. CDR3 nucleotides: TGTGCCAGTAGAGGTTTAGCTAACTATGGCTACACCTTC.

The rearrangement links TRBV2 to TRBJ2-4; the D gene is possibly TRBD2 (6 bases). Trimming removed 11 bases from V and 0 bases from J, with 14 bases in between. Germline-derived CDR1 and CDR2 are SNHLY and FYNNEI. The CDR3 length is 14 residues. The DNA of the CDR3 is TGTGCCGGACGGGACTCACTAGCCAAAAACATTCAGTACTTC. Amino acid sequence: CAGRDSLAKNIQYF. The complete variable domain, with remaining parts taken from reference TRBV2 and TRBJ2-4, reads EPEVTQTPSHQVTQMGQEVILRCVPISNHLYFYWYRQILGQKVEFLVSFYNNEISEKSEIFDDQFSVERPDGSNFTLKIRSTKLEDSAMYFCAGRDSLAKNIQYFGAGTRLSVL.

V usage is TRBV7-2 and J usage is TRBJ1-1, with D possibly being TRBD1 (5 bases). The V and J ends lost 5 bases and 5 bases respectively, with 21 bases between them. This CDR3 has 16 residues. From germline, CDR1 is SGHTA and CDR2 FQGNSA. This chain's CDR3 is CASSIGGLDLGTEAFF. CDR3 coding DNA: TGTGCCAGCAGCATTGGGGGGTTGGATTTGGGAACTGAAGCTTTCTTT.

The rearrangement links TRBV4-1 to TRBJ2-2; D remains ambiguous. This CDR3 is 15 amino acids long. The ends were cut back, 1 base at V and 0 bases at J, with 6 bases in the middle. CDR1 and CDR2 from the germline V gene are MGHRA and YSYEKL. The CDR3 sequence: CASSQGHANTGELFF. The CDR3 coding sequence is TGCGCCAGCAGCCAAGGGCACGCGAACACCGGGGAGCTGTTTTTT.

This clone was counted only a few times. The chain combines TRBV7-2 with TRBJ1-3; 9 bases agree with TRBD1. The CDR3 is 16 residues long. Trimming removed 4 bases from V and 1 base from J; junction bases left unmatched: 5. CDR1 SGHTA and CDR2 FQGNSA come from the germline V gene. CDR3 loop: CASSSSQGASGNTIYF. The CDR3 nucleotides read TGTGCCAGCAGCTCCTCACAGGGGGCTTCTGGAAACACCATATATTTT.

This clone has ten or more counts. Germline and junction disagree at one end, which may indicate a read error. The chain joins TRBV7-7 to TRBJ2-7, with 8 bases identical to TRBD1. Germline CDR1 and CDR2: SSHAT and FNYEAQ (reference sequence). The CDR3 has 15 amino acids. This CDR3 is CASSLRQGRNYEQYF. In DNA, the CDR3 is TGTGCTAGCAGCTTACGACAGGGGAGGAACTACGAGCAGTACTTC. Supplemented by reference TRBV7-7 and TRBJ2-7, the full variable domain reads GAGVSQSPRYKVTKRGQDVTLRCDPISSHATLYWYQQALGQGPEFLTYFNYEAQPDKSGLPSDRFSAERPEGSISTLTIQRTEQRDSAMYRCASSLRQGRNYEQYFGPGTRLTVT.

The V and J genes are TRBV6-1 and TRBJ2-7, with D unresolved. The CDR3 extends over 15 amino acids. CDR1 MNHNS and CDR2 SASEGT come from the germline V gene. Trimming removed 2 bases at V and 0 bases at J, with 11 bases between. The DNA for the CDR3 is TGTGCCAGCAGTGAACCCTACTCTTCCTCCTACGAGCAGTACTTC. Residues: CASSEPYSSSYEQYF.